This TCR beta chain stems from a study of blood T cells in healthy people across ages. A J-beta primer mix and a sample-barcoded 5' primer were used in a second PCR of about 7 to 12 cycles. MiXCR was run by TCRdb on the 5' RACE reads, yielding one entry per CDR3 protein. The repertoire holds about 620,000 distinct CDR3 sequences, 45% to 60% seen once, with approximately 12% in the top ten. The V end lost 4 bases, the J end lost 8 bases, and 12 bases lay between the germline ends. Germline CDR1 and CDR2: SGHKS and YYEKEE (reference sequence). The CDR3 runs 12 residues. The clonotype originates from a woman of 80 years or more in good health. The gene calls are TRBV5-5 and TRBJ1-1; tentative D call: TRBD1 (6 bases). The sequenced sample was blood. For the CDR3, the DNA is TGTGCCAGCAGCCTCCAGGGGCTGGAAGCTTTCTTT. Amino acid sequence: CASSLQGLEAFF.